This note documents a single T cell receptor beta chain sequence. Germline trimming cut 0 bases from V and 5 bases from J; bases unmatched to any gene: 7. Looked up from germline, CDR1 is LNHNV and CDR2 is YYDKDF (reference sequence). This CDR3 is 17 amino acids long. These data come from a study of blood T cell repertoires in COVID-19. Data came from immunoSEQ multiplex PCR; TCRdb stores just in-frame clones and leaves some out. The table shows 150,000 or so clones, with more than 75% occurring only once. The specimen sequenced was peripheral blood. This sequence was found in a man between 60 and 75 years old with COVID-19, enrolled during active disease. V is TRBV15 and J is TRBJ2-1; 10 nucleotides line up with TRBD2. CDR3 in amino acids: CATSRDWSGGADNEQFF. Written as DNA, the CDR3 is TGTGCCACCAGCAGAGATTGGAGCGGGGGGGCCGACAATGAGCAGTTCTTC.